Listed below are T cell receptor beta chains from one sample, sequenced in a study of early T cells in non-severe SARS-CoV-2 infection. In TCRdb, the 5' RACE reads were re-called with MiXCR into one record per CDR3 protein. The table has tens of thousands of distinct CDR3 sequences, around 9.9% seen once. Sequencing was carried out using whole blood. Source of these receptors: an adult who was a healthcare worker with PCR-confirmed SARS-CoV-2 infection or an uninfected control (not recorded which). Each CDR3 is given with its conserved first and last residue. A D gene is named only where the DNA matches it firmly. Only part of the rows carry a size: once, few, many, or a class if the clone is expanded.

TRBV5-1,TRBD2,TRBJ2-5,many,CASSRRGAGPETQYF,TGCGCCAGCTCCCGACGGGGAGCGGGACCAGAGACCCAGTACTTC
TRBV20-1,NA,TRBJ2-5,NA,CSANREVGGETQYF,TGCAGTGCCAACCGGGAAGTCGGTGGAGAGACCCAGTACTTC
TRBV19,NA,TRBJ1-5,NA,CASGGPYNQPQHF,TGTGCCAGTGGGGGGCCCTATAATCAGCCCCAGCATTTT
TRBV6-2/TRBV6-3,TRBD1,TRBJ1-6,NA,CASIGTANSPLHF,TGTGCCAGCATCGGGACAGCTAATTCACCCCTCCACTTT
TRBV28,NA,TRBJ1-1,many,CASTLTSVAFF,TGTGCCAGCACCCTTACCTCCGTAGCTTTCTTT
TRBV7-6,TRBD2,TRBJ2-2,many,CASSLGSGELTGELFF,TGTGCCAGCAGCTTAGGTAGCGGGGAACTCACCGGGGAGCTGTTTTTT
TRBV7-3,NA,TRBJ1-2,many,CASSGPPNYGYTF,TGTGCCAGCAGCGGACCGCCTAACTATGGCTACACCTTC
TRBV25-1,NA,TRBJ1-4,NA,CASSDLGERGREKLLF,TGTGCCAGCAGTGACCTGGGGGAGAGGGGAAGGGAAAAACTGCTTTTT
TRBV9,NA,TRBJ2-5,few,CASSVKGGETQYF,TGTGCCAGCAGCGTCAAGGGAGGAGAGACCCAGTACTTC
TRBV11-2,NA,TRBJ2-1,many,CASSPIGGRGNEQFF,TGTGCCAGCAGCCCCATCGGGGGGCGCGGCAATGAGCAGTTCTTC
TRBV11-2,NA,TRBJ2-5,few,CASSLRAGKETQYF,TGTGCCAGCAGCTTACGGGCAGGGAAAGAGACCCAGTACTTC
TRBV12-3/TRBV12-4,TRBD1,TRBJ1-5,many,CASSWDRRQPQHF,TGTGCCAGCAGCTGGGACAGACGGCAGCCCCAGCATTTT
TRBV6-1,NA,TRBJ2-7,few,CASRMGSYEQYF,TGTGCCAGTCGCATGGGGTCCTACGAGCAGTACTTC
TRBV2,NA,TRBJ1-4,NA,CASGEGEKLFF,TGTGCCAGCGGGGAAGGGGAAAAACTGTTTTTT
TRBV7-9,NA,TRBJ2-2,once,CASSARDTTGELFF,TGTGCCAGCAGCGCCCGGGACACCACCGGGGAGCTGTTTTTT
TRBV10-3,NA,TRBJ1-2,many,CAIGPMDRLYGYTF,TGTGCCATCGGGCCAATGGACAGACTCTATGGCTACACCTTC
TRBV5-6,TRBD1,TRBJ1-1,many,CASSLTRDRTYTEAFF,TGTGCCAGCAGCCTCACCAGGGACAGGACTTACACTGAAGCTTTCTTT
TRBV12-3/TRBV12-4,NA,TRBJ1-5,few,CASTRQAMNQPQHF,TGTGCCAGCACCAGACAGGCGATGAATCAGCCCCAGCATTTT
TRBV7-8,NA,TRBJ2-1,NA,CASSPFESGHYNEQFF,TGTGCCAGCAGCCCCTTTGAAAGCGGACATTACAATGAGCAGTTCTTC
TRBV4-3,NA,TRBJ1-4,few,CASSQDGVRIGYGEKLFF,TGCGCCAGCAGCCAAGATGGGGTGAGGATTGGGTACGGTGAAAAACTGTTTTTT
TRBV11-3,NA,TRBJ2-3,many,CASSLGPKDTQYF,TGTGCCAGCAGCTTGGGCCCGAAGGATACGCAGTATTTT
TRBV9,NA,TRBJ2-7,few,CASSAGPPPGAYEQYF,TGTGCCAGCAGCGCGGGACCTCCACCGGGGGCCTACGAGCAGTACTTC
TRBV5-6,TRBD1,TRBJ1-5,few,CASQTGPLDSQPQHF,TGTGCCAGCCAGACAGGGCCACTCGACAGTCAGCCCCAGCATTTT
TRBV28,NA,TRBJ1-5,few,CASIGAGIGQPQHF,TGTGCCAGCATAGGGGCAGGGATTGGTCAGCCCCAGCATTTT